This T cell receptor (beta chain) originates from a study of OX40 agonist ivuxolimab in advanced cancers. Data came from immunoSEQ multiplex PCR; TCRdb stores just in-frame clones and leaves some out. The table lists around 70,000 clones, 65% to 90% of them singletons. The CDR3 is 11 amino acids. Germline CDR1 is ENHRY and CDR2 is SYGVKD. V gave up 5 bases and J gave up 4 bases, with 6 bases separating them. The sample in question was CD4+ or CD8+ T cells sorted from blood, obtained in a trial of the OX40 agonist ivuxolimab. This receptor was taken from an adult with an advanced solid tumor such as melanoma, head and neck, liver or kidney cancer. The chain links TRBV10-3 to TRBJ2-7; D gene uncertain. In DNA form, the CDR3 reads TGTGCCATCAGTAGTCAATACGAGCAGTACTTC. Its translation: CAISSQYEQYF.